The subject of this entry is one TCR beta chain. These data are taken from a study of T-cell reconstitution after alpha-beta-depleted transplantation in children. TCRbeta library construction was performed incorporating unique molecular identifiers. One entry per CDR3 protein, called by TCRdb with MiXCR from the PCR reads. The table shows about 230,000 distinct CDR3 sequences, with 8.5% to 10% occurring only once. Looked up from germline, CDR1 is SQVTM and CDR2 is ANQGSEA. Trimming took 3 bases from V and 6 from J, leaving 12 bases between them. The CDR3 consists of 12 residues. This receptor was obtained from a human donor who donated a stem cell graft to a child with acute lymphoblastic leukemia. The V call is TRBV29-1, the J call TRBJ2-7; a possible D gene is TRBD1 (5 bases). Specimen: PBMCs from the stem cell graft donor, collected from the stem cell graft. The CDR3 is CSVDGHGAEQYF. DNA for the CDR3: TGCAGCGTTGACGGACATGGAGCCGAGCAGTACTTC.